This T cell receptor beta chain was retrieved from a study of cytomegalovirus exposure and HLA in healthy donors. The length of the CDR3 is 15 residues. Trimming cost V 4 bases and J 4 bases, with 13 bases left between them. Germline-derived CDR1 and CDR2 are MNHEY and SMNVEV (reference sequence). The PCR used 60 Vbeta and 13 Jbeta primers. The repertoire was sequenced with immunoSEQ multiplex PCR; TCRdb's copy has only in-frame clones and lacks some. The sample records around 150,000 clones, around 77% being singletons. The sample holds a few counts of this clone. V and J are TRBV27 and TRBJ1-4, with D tentatively TRBD1 (5 bases). The source material was PBMCs. This TCR was sampled from a woman between 50 and 59 years old in good health and CMV-seronegative. CDR3 amino acids: CASSSGRVNNEKLFF. In DNA, the CDR3 is TGTGCCAGCAGTTCGGGCAGGGTTAATAATGAAAAACTGTTTTTT.